A single sample is the source of the 16 T cell receptor beta chains below, sequenced in a study of OX40 agonist ivuxolimab in advanced cancers. TCRdb's copy holds only in-frame clones and misses some; the assay was immunoSEQ multiplex PCR. The table lists around 72,000 clones, 70% to 90% of them singletons. The source material was CD4+ or CD8+ T cells sorted from blood, sampled in a trial of the OX40 agonist ivuxolimab. The source of these receptors is an adult with an advanced solid tumor such as melanoma, head and neck, liver or kidney cancer.

The chain is built from TRBV6-1 and TRBJ1-3; D is ambiguous. This CDR3 is built from 16 residues. The germline V and J ends were trimmed by 2 bases and 0 bases, with 11 bases remaining between them. The germline CDR1 and CDR2 sequences are MNHNS and SASEGT. CDR3 coding DNA: TGTGCCAGCAGTGAACCTGCACACCGCTCTGGAAACACCATATATTTT. Its protein is CASSEPAHRSGNTIYF.

The CDR3 protein is CASSRDRSQETQYF. CDR3 coding DNA: TGTGCCAGCTCACGAGACAGGAGCCAAGAGACCCAGTACTTC. V usage is TRBV18 and J usage is TRBJ2-5; a possible D gene is TRBD1 (6 bases). V was pared by 4 bases and J by 1 base, with 10 bases between. This CDR3 has 14 residues. Germline assignment: CDR1 KGHSH and CDR2 LQKENI.

The chain carries TRBV6-5 and TRBJ2-1; 9 nucleotides line up with TRBD2. J lost 7 bases, V lost 6 bases, and 10 bases had no gene match. Germline V gives CDR1 MNHEY, CDR2 SVGAGI. This CDR3 comprises 15 residues. CDR3 nucleotides: TGTGCCAGCAGCCCCCTAGCGGGGACGCGAAATGAGCAGTTCTTC. Encoded protein: CASSPLAGTRNEQFF.

CDR3 amino acids: CASRSLGTEAFF. In DNA form, the CDR3 reads TGTGCCAGCAGGTCCCTGGGCACTGAAGCTTTCTTT. The chain has TRBV6-5 and TRBJ1-1; D gene unclear. Looked up from germline, CDR1 is MNHEY and CDR2 is SVGAGI. Trimming pared 6 bases from V and 4 bases from J, leaving 9 bases between. The CDR3 runs to 12 residues.

This rearrangement joins TRBV4-2 to TRBJ2-7; tentatively, D is TRBD1 (5 bases). From germline, CDR1 is LGHNA and CDR2 YNFKEQ. Trimming cost V 4 bases and J 9 bases, with 19 bases left between them. The CDR3 contains 14 residues. The CDR3 coding sequence is TGTGCCAGCAGCCCCGCGACGAGCCAGGGTGCGCAGTACTTC. Translating gives CASSPATSQGAQYF.

Of note for this clone: A junction boundary mismatches the germline segment, possibly from a read error. The chain uses TRBV2 and TRBJ2-3; D is unclear. The CDR3 runs to 13 residues. Germline V gene data show CDR1 as SNHLY and CDR2 as FYNNEI. The CDR3 DNA is TGTGCCAGCAGTGCCTCCATCACAAATACGCAGTATTTT. Amino acid sequence: CASSASITNTQYF.

This clone was seen a single time. The V call is TRBV5-4, the J call TRBJ1-2, with D possibly TRBD1 on 5 matching bases. The CDR3 has 18 residues. V shed 4 bases and J shed 0 bases, with 22 bases lying between them. CDR1 and CDR2 from the germline V gene are SGHNT and YYREEE (reference sequence). This CDR3 is CASSRGGGEGRTNYGYTF. The CDR3 DNA follows: TGTGCCAGCAGCCGAGGTGGGGGGGAAGGGCGTACTAACTATGGCTACACCTTC.

The genes are TRBV27 and TRBJ1-1, with D unresolved. Trimming stripped 5 bases from V and 0 bases from J, with 16 bases between. The CDR3 contains 16 residues. The V gene's germline CDR1 is MNHEY and CDR2 SMNVEV (reference sequence). The CDR3 sequence is CASSPQLRSMNTEAFF. CDR3 coding DNA: TGTGCCAGCAGTCCTCAGTTGAGGTCGATGAACACTGAAGCTTTCTTT.

The J gene is TRBJ2-1, the V gene TRBV30; no reliable D call. Trimming left V 3 bases short and J 7 bases short, with 7 bases between. CDR1 GTSNPN and CDR2 SVGIG come from the germline V gene (reference sequence). CDR3 length equals 11 residues. In DNA, the CDR3 is TGTGCCTGGAGGGCAGGAAATGAGCAGTTCTTC. Translating gives CAWRAGNEQFF.

This chain uses TRBV30 with TRBJ1-2; D is ambiguous. The CDR3 is 14 residues long. The V gene lost 0 bases and the J gene lost 4 bases, with 12 bases spanning the gap. From germline, CDR1 is GTSNPN and CDR2 SVGIG (reference sequence). Written as DNA, the CDR3 is TGTGCCTGGAGTGTACCGGCAGGATTCTATGGCTACACCTTC. It specifies CAWSVPAGFYGYTF. The whole variable domain, remainder taken from reference TRBV30 and TRBJ1-2, is SQTIHQWPATLVQPVGSPLSLECTVEGTSNPNLYWYRQAAGRGLQLLFYSVGIGQISSEVPQNLSASRPQDRQFILSSKKLLLSDSGFYLCAWSVPAGFYGYTFGSGTRLTVV.

The chain has TRBV7-6 and TRBJ2-3, with D possibly being TRBD1 (5 bases). The CDR3 totals 13 residues. Germline V gene lookup returns CDR1 SGHVS and CDR2 FNYEAQ. The V end lost 3 bases, the J end lost 4 bases, and 8 bases lay between the germline ends. The CDR3 sequence is CASSLARADTQYF. In DNA form, the CDR3 reads TGTGCCAGCAGCTTGGCCAGGGCAGATACGCAGTATTTT.

The chain couples TRBV28 to TRBJ1-5; D is ambiguous. The CDR3 is 15 amino acids. CDR1 is MDHEN and CDR2 is SYDVKM in the germline V gene. V was shortened by 2 bases and J by 5 bases, with 13 bases between the two germline ends. The CDR3: CASSLRSAADQPQHF. The CDR3 coding sequence is TGTGCCAGCAGTTTAAGGTCGGCAGCTGATCAGCCCCAGCATTTT.

This clone has only one observation. The CDR3 sequence: CASSREQGWVNTQYF. The CDR3, as DNA: TGTGCCAGTAGTAGAGAACAGGGATGGGTAAATACGCAGTATTTT. V usage is TRBV19 and J usage is TRBJ2-3, with D perhaps matching TRBD1 (6 bases). Looked up from germline, CDR1 is LNHDA and CDR2 is SQIVND (reference sequence). The CDR3 runs 15 residues. V was pared by 4 bases and J by 7 bases, with 18 bases between. The full variable domain, with the rest looked up from reference TRBV19 and TRBJ2-3, is DGGITQSPKYLFRKEGQNVTLSCEQNLNHDAMYWYRQDPGQGLRLIYYSQIVNDFQKGDIAEGYSVSREKKESFPLTVTSAQKNPTAFYLCASSREQGWVNTQYFGPGTRLTVL.

The V gene is TRBV19, the J gene TRBJ1-1; TRBD1 is a possible D gene (6 bases). The CDR3 consists of 14 residues. Looked up from germline, CDR1 is LNHDA and CDR2 is SQIVND (reference sequence). The V end lost 5 bases, the J end lost 3 bases, and 13 bases lay between the germline ends. The chain's CDR3 is CASSWTRGDTEAFF. The CDR3 DNA reads as TGTGCCAGTAGTTGGACAAGGGGGGACACTGAAGCTTTCTTT. Drawing the rest from reference TRBV19 and TRBJ1-1, the complete variable domain is DGGITQSPKYLFRKEGQNVTLSCEQNLNHDAMYWYRQDPGQGLRLIYYSQIVNDFQKGDIAEGYSVSREKKESFPLTVTSAQKNPTAFYLCASSWTRGDTEAFFGQGTRLTVV.

The genes are TRBV28 and TRBJ2-7; TRBD2 agrees at 11 bases. The CDR3 length is 14 residues. Trimming removed 10 bases from V and 1 base from J; junction bases left unmatched: 6. Germline CDR1 MDHEN, CDR2 SYDVKM. The CDR3 region has the DNA TGTGCCATCTTAGCGGGAGGGCCGTCCTACGAGCAGTACTTC. Protein sequence: CAILAGGPSYEQYF.

V and J are TRBV11-3 and TRBJ2-5, with D perhaps TRBD1 (5 bases). The better agreement between TRBJ2-7 and the DNA end casts doubt on the J call. This CDR3 region has 14 residues. The V gene's germline CDR1 is SGHNT and CDR2 YENEEA. This CDR3 reads CASSFIGAAYEQYF. DNA of the CDR3: TGTGCCAGCAGCTTCATTGGGGCGGCCTACGAGCAGTACTTC.